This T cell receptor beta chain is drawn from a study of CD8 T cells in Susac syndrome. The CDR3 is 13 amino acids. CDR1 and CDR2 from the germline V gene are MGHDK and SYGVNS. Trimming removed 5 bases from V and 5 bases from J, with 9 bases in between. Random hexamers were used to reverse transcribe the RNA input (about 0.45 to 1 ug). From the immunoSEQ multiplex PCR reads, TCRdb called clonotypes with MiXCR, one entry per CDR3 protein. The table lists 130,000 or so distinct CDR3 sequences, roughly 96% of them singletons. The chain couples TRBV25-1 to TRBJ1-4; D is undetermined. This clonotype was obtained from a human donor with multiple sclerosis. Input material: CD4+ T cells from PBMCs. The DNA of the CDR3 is TGTGCCAGCAGTATACGGGCGAATGAAAAACTGTTTTTT. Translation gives CASSIRANEKLFF.